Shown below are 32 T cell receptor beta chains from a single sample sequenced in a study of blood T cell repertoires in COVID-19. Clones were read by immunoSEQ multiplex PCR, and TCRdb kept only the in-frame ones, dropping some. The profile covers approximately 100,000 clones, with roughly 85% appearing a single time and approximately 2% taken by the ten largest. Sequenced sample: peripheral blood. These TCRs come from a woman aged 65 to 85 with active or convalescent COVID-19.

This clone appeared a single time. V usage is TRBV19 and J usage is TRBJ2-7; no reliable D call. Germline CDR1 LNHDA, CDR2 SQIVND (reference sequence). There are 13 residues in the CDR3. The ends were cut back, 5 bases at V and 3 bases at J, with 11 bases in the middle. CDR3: CASSDTDRYEQYF. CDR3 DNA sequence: TGTGCCAGTAGTGACACCGACCGCTACGAGCAGTACTTC.

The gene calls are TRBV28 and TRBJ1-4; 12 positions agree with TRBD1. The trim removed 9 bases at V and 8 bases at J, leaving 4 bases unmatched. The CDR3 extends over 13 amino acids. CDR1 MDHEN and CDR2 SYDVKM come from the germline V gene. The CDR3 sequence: CASRDRGQEKLFF. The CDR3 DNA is TGTGCCAGTCGGGACAGGGGGCAGGAAAAACTGTTTTTT.

The DNA of the CDR3 is TGTGCCTGGGGCGGAGGGCGTAATTCACCCCTCCACTTT. Its translation: CAWGGGRNSPLHF. The J gene is TRBJ1-6, the V gene TRBV30; D gene unclear. From germline, CDR1 is GTSNPN and CDR2 SVGIG (reference sequence). V was shortened by 5 bases and J by 6 bases, with 11 bases between the two germline ends. This CDR3 region has 13 residues.

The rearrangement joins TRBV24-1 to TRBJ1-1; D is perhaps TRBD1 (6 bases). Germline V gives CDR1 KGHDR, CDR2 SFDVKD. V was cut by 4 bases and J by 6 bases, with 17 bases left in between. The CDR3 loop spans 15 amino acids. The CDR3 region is CATSDPGQIPPEAFF. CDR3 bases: TGTGCCACCAGTGACCCCGGACAGATACCACCTGAAGCTTTCTTT.

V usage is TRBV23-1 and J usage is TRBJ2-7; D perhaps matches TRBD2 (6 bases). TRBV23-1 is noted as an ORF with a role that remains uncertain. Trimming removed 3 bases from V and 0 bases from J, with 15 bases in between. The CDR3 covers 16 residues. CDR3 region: CASSQEGRASSYEQYF. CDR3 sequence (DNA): TGCGCCAGCAGTCAGGAGGGACGGGCAAGCTCCTACGAGCAGTACTTC.

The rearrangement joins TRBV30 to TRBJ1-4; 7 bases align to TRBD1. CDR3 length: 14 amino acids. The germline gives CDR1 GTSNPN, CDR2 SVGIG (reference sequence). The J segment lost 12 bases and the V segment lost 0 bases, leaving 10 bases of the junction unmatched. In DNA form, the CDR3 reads TGTGCCTGGAGTGTAAAAGGGGGAACAGGGGAACTGTTTTTT. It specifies CAWSVKGGTGELFF.

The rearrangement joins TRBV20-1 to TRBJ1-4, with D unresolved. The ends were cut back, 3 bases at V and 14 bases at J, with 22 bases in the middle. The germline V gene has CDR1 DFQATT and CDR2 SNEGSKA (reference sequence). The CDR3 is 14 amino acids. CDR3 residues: CSASSTGSHDGLFF. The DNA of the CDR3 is TGCAGTGCTAGTAGTACCGGGTCCCACGACGGCCTGTTTTTT.

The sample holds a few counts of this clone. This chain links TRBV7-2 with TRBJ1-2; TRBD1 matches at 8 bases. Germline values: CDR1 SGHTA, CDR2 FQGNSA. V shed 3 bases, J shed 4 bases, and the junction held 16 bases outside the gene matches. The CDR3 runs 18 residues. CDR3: CASSLAGQGRSRSYGYTF. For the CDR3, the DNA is TGTGCCAGCAGCTTGGCAGGACAGGGCCGATCTAGGAGCTATGGCTACACCTTC.

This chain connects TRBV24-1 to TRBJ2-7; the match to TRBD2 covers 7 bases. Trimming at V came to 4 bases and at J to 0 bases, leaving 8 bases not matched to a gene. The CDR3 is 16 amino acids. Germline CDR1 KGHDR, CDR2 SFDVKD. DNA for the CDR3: TGTGCCACCAGTGACCCCAGGGCGGGAGACTCCTACGAGCAGTACTTC. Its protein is CATSDPRAGDSYEQYF.

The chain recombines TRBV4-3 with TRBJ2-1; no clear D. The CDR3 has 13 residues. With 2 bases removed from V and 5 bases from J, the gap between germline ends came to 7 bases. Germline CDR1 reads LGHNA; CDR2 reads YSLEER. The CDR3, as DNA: TGCGCCAGCAGCCAATCTGAGGACAATGAGCAGTTCTTC. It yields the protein CASSQSEDNEQFF.

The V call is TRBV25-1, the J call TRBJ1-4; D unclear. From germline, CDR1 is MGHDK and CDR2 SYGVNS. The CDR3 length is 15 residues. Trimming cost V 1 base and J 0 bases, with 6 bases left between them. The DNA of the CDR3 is TGTGCCAGCAGTGAATCGACACCAACTAATGAAAAACTGTTTTTT. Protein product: CASSESTPTNEKLFF.

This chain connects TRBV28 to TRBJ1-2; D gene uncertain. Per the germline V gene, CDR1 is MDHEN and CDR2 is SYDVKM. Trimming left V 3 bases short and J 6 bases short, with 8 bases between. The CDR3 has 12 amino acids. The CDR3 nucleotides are TGTGCCAGCAGTTTTATCCGGGATGGCTACACCTTC. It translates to CASSFIRDGYTF.

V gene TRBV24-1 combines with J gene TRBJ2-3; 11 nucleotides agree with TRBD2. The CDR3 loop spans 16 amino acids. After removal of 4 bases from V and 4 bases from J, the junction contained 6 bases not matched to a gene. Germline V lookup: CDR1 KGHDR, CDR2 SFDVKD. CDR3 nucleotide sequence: TGTGCCACCAGTGAGCCTCTAGCGGGAGGCCCAGATACGCAGTATTTT. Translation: CATSEPLAGGPDTQYF.

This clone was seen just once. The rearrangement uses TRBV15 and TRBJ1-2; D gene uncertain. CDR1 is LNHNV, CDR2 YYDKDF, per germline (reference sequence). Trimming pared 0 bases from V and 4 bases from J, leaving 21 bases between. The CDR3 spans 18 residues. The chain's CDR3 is CATSRDRLTGGGSYGYTF. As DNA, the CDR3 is TGTGCCACCAGCAGAGATCGTTTGACGGGAGGTGGGAGCTATGGCTACACCTTC.

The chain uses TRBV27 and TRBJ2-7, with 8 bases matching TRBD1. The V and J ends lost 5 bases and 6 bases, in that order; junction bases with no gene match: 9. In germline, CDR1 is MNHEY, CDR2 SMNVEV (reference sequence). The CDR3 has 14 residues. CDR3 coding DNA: TGTGCCAGCAGTCTCCGGGACAGGAGGAGCGAGCAGTACTTC. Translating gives CASSLRDRRSEQYF.

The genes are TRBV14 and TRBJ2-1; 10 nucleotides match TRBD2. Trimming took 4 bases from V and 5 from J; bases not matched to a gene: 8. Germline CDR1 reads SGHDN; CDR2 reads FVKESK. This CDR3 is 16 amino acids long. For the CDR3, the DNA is TGTGCCAGCAGCCTATTAGCGGGAGGTCCGCACAATGAGCAGTTCTTC. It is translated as CASSLLAGGPHNEQFF. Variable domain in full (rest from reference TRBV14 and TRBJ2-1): EAGVTQFPSHSVIEKGQTVTLRCDPISGHDNLYWYRRVMGKEIKFLLHFVKESKQDESGMPNNRFLAERTGGTYSTLKVQPAELEDSGVYFCASSLLAGGPHNEQFFGPGTRLTVL.

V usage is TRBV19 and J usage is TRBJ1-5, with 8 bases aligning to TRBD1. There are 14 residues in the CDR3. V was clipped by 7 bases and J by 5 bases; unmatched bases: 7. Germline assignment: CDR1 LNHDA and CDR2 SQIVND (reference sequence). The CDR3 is CASTLDRGYQPQHF. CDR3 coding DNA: TGTGCCAGTACTCTAGACAGGGGTTATCAGCCCCAGCATTTT.

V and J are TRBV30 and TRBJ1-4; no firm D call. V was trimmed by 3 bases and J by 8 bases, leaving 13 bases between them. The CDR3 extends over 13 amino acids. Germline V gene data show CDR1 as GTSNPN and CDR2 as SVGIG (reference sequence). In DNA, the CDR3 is TGTGCCTGGAGACAACGCTTCCAGGAAAAACTGTTTTTT. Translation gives CAWRQRFQEKLFF.

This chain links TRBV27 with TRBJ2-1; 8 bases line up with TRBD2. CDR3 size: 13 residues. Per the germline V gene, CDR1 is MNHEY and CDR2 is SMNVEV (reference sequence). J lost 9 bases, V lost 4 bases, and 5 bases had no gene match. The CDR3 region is CASSWTSSAEQFF. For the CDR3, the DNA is TGTGCCAGCAGTTGGACTAGCTCGGCTGAGCAGTTCTTC.

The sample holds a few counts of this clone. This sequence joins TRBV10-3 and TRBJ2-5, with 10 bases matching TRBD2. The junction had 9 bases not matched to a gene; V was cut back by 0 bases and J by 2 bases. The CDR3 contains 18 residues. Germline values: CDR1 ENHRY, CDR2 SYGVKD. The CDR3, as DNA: TGTGCCATCAGTGAGTCGGCCCTAGCGGGAGTAGGACAAGAGACCCAGTACTTC. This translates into CAISESALAGVGQETQYF.

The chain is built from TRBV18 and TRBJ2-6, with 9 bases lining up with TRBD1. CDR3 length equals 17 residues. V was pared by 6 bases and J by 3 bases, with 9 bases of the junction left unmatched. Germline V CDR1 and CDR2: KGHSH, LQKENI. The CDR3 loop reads CASSFMGTGFGANVLTF. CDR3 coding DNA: TGTGCCAGCTCGTTTATGGGGACAGGGTTTGGGGCCAACGTCCTGACTTTC.

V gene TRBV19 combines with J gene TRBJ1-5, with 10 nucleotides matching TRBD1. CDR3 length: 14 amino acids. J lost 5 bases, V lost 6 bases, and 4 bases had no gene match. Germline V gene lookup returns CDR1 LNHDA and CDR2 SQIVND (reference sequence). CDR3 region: CASSLTGGDQPQHF. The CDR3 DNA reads TGTGCCAGTAGCCTGACAGGGGGCGATCAGCCCCAGCATTTT.

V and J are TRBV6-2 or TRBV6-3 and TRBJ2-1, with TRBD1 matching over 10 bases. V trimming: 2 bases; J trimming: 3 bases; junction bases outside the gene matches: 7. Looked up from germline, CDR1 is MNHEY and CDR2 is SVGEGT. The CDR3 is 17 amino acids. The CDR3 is CASSYDRGRQGYNEQFF. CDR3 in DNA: TGTGCCAGCAGTTACGACAGGGGGCGCCAAGGCTACAATGAGCAGTTCTTC.

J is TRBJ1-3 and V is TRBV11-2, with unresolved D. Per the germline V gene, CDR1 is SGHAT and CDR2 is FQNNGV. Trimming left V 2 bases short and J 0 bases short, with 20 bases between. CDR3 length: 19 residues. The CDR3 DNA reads TGTGCCAGCAGCTTATTAAGACCCCTTGGCGGCAGCTCTGGAAACACCATATATTTT. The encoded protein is CASSLLRPLGGSSGNTIYF.

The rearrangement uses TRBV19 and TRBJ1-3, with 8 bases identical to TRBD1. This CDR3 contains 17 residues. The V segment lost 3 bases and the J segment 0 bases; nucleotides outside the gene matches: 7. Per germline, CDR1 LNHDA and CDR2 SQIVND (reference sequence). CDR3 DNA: TGTGCCAGTAGTATCTATGGACAGGGCGTCTCTGGAAACACCATATATTTT. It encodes CASSIYGQGVSGNTIYF. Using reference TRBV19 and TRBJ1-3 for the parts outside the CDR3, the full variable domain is DGGITQSPKYLFRKEGQNVTLSCEQNLNHDAMYWYRQDPGQGLRLIYYSQIVNDFQKGDIAEGYSVSREKKESFPLTVTSAQKNPTAFYLCASSIYGQGVSGNTIYFGEGSWLTVV.

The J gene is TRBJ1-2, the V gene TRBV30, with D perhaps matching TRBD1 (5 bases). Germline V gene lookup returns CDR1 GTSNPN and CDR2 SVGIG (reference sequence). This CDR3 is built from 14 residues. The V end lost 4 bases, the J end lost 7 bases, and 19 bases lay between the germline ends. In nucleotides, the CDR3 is TGTGCCTGGACCCCTTGGACCGCCGGGGGTGGCTACACCTTC. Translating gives CAWTPWTAGGGYTF.

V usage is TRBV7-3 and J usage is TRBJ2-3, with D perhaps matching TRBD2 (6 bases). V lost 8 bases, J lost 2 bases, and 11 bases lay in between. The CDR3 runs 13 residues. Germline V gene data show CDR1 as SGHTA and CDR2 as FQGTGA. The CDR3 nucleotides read TGTGCCAGCGCGCGGGGCCACACAGATACGCAGTATTTT. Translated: CASARGHTDTQYF. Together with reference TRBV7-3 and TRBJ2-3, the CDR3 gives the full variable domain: GAGVSQTPSNKVTEKGKYVELRCDPISGHTALYWYRQSLGQGPEFLIYFQGTGAADDSGLPNDRFFAVRPEGSVSTLKIQRTERGDSAVYLCASARGHTDTQYFGPGTRLTVL.

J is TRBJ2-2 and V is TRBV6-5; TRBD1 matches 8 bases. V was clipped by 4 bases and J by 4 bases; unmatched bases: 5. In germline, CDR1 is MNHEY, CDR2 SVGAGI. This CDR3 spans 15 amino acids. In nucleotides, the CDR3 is TGTGCCAGCAGTTCCAGACAGGGGTTCACCGGGGAGCTGTTTTTT. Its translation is CASSSRQGFTGELFF.

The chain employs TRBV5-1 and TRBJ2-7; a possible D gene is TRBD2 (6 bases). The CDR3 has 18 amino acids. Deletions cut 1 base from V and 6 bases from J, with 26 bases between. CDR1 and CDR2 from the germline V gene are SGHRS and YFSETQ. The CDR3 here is CASSLFGWAEGGSGEQYF. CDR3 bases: TGCGCCAGCAGCTTGTTCGGGTGGGCCGAGGGAGGTTCCGGCGAGCAGTACTTC.

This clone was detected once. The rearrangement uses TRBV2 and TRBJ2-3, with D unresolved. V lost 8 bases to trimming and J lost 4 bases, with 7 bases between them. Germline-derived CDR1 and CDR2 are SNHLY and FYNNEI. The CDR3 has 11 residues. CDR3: CASCIADTQYF. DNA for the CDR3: TGTGCCAGCTGTATTGCAGATACGCAGTATTTT.

The CDR3 here is CASSLVSNEQFF. The CDR3 DNA reads as TGTGCCAGCAGCTTAGTCTCGAATGAGCAGTTCTTC. The V gene is TRBV7-6, the J gene TRBJ2-1; no firm D call. V lost 1 base and J lost 7, with 5 bases in between. This CDR3 is 12 amino acids long. The germline CDR1 and CDR2 sequences are SGHVS and FNYEAQ.

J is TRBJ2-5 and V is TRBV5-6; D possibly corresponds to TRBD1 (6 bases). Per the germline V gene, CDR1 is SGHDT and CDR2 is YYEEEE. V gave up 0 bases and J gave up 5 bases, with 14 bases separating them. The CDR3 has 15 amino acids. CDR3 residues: CASSLGFGGLETQYF. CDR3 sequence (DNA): TGTGCCAGCAGCTTGGGGTTTGGGGGCCTGGAGACCCAGTACTTC.